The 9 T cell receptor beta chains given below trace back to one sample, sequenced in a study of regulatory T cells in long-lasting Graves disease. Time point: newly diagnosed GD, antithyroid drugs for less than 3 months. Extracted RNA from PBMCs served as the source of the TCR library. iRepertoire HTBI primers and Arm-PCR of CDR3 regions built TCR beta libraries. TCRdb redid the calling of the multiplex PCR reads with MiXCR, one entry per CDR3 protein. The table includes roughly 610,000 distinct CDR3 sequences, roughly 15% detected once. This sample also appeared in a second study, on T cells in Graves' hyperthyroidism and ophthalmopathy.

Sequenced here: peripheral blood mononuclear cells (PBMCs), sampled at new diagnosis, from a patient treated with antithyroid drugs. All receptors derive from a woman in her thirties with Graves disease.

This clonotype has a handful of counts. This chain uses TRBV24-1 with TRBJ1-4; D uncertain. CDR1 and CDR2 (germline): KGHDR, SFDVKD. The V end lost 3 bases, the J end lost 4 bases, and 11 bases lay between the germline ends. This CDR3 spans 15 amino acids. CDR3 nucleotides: TGTGCCACCAGTGATCCCGTACAGCATAATGAAAAACTGTTTTTT. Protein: CATSDPVQHNEKLFF.

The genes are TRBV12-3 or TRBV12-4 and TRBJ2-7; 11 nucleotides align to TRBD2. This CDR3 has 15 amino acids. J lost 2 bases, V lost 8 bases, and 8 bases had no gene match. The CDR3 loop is CASSRGLAEAYEQYF. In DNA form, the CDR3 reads TGTGCCAGCTCAAGGGGACTAGCGGAGGCCTACGAGCAGTACTTC.

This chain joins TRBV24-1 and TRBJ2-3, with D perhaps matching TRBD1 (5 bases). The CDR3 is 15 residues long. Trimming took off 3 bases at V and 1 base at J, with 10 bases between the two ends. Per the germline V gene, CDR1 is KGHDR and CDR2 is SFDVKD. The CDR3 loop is CATSDRGWGTDTQYF. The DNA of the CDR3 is TGTGCCACCAGTGATAGGGGTTGGGGCACAGATACGCAGTATTTT.

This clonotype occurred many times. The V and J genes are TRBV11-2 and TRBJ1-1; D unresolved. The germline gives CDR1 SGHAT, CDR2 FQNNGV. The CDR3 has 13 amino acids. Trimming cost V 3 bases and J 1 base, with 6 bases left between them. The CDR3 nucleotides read TGTGCCAGCAGCTTCGAGACGAACACTGAAGCTTTCTTT. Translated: CASSFETNTEAFF.

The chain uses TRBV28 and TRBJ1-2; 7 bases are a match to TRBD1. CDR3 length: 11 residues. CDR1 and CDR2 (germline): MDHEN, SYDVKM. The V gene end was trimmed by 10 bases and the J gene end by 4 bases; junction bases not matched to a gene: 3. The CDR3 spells CATRTGYGYTF. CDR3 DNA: TGTGCCACCAGGACAGGCTATGGCTACACCTTC.

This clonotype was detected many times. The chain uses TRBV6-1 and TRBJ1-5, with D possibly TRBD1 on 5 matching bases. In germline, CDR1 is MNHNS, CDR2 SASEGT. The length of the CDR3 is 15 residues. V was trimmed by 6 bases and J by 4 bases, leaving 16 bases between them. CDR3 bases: TGTGCCAGCAGCGAAAGGGGTCTCGGGAATCAGCCCCAGCATTTT. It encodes CASSERGLGNQPQHF.

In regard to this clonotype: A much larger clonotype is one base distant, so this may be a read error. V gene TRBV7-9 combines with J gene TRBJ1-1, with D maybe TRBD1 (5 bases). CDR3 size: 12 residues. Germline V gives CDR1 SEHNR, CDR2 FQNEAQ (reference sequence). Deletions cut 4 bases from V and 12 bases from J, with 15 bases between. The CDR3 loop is CASSSPGEGTFF. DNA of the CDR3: TGTGCCAGCAGCTCTCCGGGGGAGGGAACTTTCTTT.

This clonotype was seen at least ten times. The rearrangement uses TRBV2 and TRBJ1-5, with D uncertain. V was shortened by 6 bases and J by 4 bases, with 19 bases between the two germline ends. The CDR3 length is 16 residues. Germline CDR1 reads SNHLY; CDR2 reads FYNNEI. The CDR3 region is CASRGKDHRRNQPQHF. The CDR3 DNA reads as TGTGCCAGCAGGGGAAAGGACCACCGAAGGAATCAGCCCCAGCATTTT.

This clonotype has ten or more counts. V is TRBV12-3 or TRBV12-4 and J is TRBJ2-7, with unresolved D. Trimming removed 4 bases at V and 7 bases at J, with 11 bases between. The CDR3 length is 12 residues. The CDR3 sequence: CASSSPVGEQYF. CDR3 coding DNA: TGTGCCAGCAGTTCCCCGGTGGGTGAGCAGTACTTC.